These 8 T cell receptor beta chains share one sample of origin, sequenced in a study of CD8 T cells in ankylosing spondylitis. Study-wide points: For ankylosing spondylitis blood, a TCR beta motif of seven to nine highly homologous variants appeared characteristic.

These receptors lack a known antigen. In TCRdb, the 5' RACE reads were re-called with MiXCR into one record per CDR3 protein. The sample lists 750,000 to 850,000 distinct CDR3 sequences; 12% were seen once. Sequenced sample: blood, either unsorted or a sorted T cell fraction (not recorded which). All receptors come from a male donor with ankylosing spondylitis.

This clonotype occurred a few times. This chain links TRBV11-3 with TRBJ2-2, with TRBD2 as a possible D gene (5 bases). CDR3 length: 17 residues. The germline V and J ends were trimmed by 1 base and 4 bases, with 16 bases remaining between them. CDR1 is SGHNT, CDR2 YENEEA, per germline. This CDR3 reads CASSLGPSWESTGELFF. CDR3 sequence (DNA): TGTGCCAGCAGCTTAGGACCGTCTTGGGAGAGCACCGGGGAGCTGTTTTTT.

A few counts support this clonotype. CDR3 nucleotides: TGTGCCAGCTCAACCCGAAGGGGTAATTCAGATACGCAGTATTTT. Protein product: CASSTRRGNSDTQYF. V and J are TRBV18 and TRBJ2-3, with D maybe TRBD1 (5 bases). The V end was cut by 5 bases, the J end by 4 bases, with 16 bases between. CDR3 length equals 15 residues. CDR1 is KGHSH and CDR2 is LQKENI in the germline V gene.

This chain joins TRBV4-1 and TRBJ2-2; TRBD1 matches 10 bases. Looked up from germline, CDR1 is MGHRA and CDR2 is YSYEKL. V dropped 2 bases and J dropped 3; count of bases not matched to a gene: 6. This CDR3 is built from 17 residues. In DNA form, the CDR3 reads TGCGCCAGCAGCCAAATATGGACAGGGGGGGACACCGGGGAGCTGTTTTTT. Protein product: CASSQIWTGGDTGELFF.

This clonotype was detected only a few times. V is TRBV5-6 and J is TRBJ1-1; tentatively, D is TRBD1 (6 bases). The CDR3 contains 14 residues. V lost 5 bases and J lost 6, with 17 bases in between. Germline CDR1 reads SGHDT; CDR2 reads YYEEEE. The CDR3: CASSLTGNEAEAFF. For the CDR3, the DNA is TGTGCCAGCAGTCTCACAGGGAACGAGGCTGAAGCTTTCTTT.

In its sample, this clonotype was seen many times. This chain connects TRBV5-1 to TRBJ2-7; 11 nucleotides agree with TRBD2. The CDR3 runs to 18 residues. The trim removed 0 bases at V and 5 bases at J, leaving 13 bases unmatched. In germline, CDR1 is SGHRS, CDR2 YFSETQ. The CDR3 region has the DNA TGCGCCAGCAGCTTGGTACTAGCGGGAGATTTGCGGGAAGACGAGCAGTACTTC. Encoded protein: CASSLVLAGDLREDEQYF. Variable domain in full (rest from reference TRBV5-1 and TRBJ2-7): KAGVTQTPRYLIKTRGQQVTLSCSPISGHRSVSWYQQTPGQGLQFLFEYFSETQRNKGNFPGRFSGRQFSNSRSEMNVSTLELGDSALYLCASSLVLAGDLREDEQYFGPGTRLTVT.

The genes are TRBV2 and TRBJ2-7; D uncertain. The germline V and J ends were trimmed by 8 bases and 0 bases, with 14 bases remaining between them. From germline, CDR1 is SNHLY and CDR2 FYNNEI. The CDR3 has 14 residues. The CDR3 region is CASRSDIPSYEQYF. CDR3 nucleotides: TGTGCCAGCCGGTCCGATATCCCCTCCTACGAGCAGTACTTC.

The sample holds a few counts of this clonotype. The genes are TRBV27 and TRBJ2-3; D may match TRBD1 or TRBD2 (5 bases each). Germline CDR1 reads MNHEY; CDR2 reads SMNVEV (reference sequence). Trimming cost V 5 bases and J 3 bases, with 15 bases left between them. CDR3 size: 15 residues. The CDR3 DNA reads TGTGCCAGCAGTAAATGGGACCTCTTAACAGATACGCAGTATTTT. This codes for CASSKWDLLTDTQYF.

This clonotype turned up a few times. The chain links TRBV10-3 to TRBJ1-2, with no clear D. Per the germline V gene, CDR1 is ENHRY and CDR2 is SYGVKD. The V gene lost 6 bases and the J gene lost 1 base, with 24 bases spanning the gap. The CDR3 spans 18 residues. The CDR3 sequence is CAISVTPPGPQSNYGYTF. As DNA, the CDR3 is TGTGCCATCAGCGTTACCCCCCCAGGACCGCAGAGTAACTATGGCTACACCTTC.